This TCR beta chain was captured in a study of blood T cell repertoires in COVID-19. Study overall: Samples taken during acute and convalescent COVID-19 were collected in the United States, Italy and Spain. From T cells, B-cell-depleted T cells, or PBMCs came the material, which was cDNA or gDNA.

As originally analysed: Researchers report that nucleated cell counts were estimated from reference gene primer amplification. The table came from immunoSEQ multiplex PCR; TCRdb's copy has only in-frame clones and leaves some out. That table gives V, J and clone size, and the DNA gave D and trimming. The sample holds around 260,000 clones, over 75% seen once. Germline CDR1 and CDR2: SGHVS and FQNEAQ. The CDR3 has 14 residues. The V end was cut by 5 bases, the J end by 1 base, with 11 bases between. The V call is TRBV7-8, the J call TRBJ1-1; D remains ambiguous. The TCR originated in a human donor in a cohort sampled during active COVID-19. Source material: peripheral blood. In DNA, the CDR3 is TGTGCCAGCAGCCGAGGGTCGGGGAACACTGAAGCTTTCTTT. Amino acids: CASSRGSGNTEAFF.